Here is one TCR beta chain with its context. This record belongs to a study of graft-versus-host responses after intestinal transplantation. The method was immunoSEQ multiplex PCR; TCRdb's version includes in-frame clones alone and lacks a portion of them. In the table there are approximately 17,000 clones, 75% to 85% of which are singletons. Researchers processed graft tissue to release intraepithelial and lamina propria lymphocytes. Germline loops: CDR1 KGHSY, CDR2 FQNENV. The CDR3 runs to 14 residues. The V end was cut by 0 bases, the J end by 0 bases, with 3 bases between. This sample comprised ileum tissue, obtained around 580 days after intestinal transplantation. The chain combines TRBV16 with TRBJ2-4; D is uncertain. The receptor's source is a human patient who received an intestinal transplant, so some T cells may come from the graft donor. For the CDR3, the DNA is TGTGCCAGCAGCCAATCGCTAGCCAAAAACATTCAGTACTTC. It translates to CASSQSLAKNIQYF.